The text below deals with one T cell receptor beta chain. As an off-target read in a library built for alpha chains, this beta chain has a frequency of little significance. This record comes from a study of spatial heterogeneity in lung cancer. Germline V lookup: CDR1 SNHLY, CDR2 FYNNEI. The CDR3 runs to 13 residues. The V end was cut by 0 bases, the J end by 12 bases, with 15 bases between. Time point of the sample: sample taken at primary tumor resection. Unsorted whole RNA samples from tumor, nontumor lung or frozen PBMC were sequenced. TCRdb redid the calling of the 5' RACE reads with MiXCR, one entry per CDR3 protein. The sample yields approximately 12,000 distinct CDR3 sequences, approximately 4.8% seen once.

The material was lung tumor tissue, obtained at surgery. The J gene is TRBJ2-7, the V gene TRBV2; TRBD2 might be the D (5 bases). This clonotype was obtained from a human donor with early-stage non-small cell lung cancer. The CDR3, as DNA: TGTGCCAGCAGTGAAGCCGGTGAGGGTAAGCCGTACTTC. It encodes CASSEAGEGKPYF. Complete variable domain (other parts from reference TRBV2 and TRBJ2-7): EPEVTQTPSHQVTQMGQEVILRCVPISNHLYFYWYRQILGQKVEFLVSFYNNEISEKSEIFDDQFSVERPDGSNFTLKIRSTKLEDSAMYFCASSEAGEGKPYFGPGTRLTVT.